What follows are 2 T cell receptor beta chains derived from one specimen sequenced in a study of shared clonotypes between healthy human individuals. TCRdb keeps only in-frame clones here, not all; method: immunoSEQ multiplex PCR. The table lists about 610,000 clones, approximately 97% of them singletons, with approximately 0.057% in the top ten. Sequencing was performed on naive CD4+ T cells sorted from blood. Subset noted: CD45RA+ positively selected. These receptors all stem from a woman in her 30s in good health.

The chain couples TRBV19 to TRBJ1-3; TRBD1 aligns across 8 bases. The trim removed 8 bases at V and 4 bases at J, leaving 10 bases unmatched. This CDR3 has 15 residues. Germline V gene sequence: CDR1 LNHDA, CDR2 SQIVND (reference sequence). The CDR3 coding sequence is TGTGCCAGTTCAATCGGACAGGGTATCGGAAACACCATATATTTT. Translated: CASSIGQGIGNTIYF. Complete variable domain (other parts from reference TRBV19 and TRBJ1-3): DGGITQSPKYLFRKEGQNVTLSCEQNLNHDAMYWYRQDPGQGLRLIYYSQIVNDFQKGDIAEGYSVSREKKESFPLTVTSAQKNPTAFYLCASSIGQGIGNTIYFGEGSWLTVV.

The V gene is TRBV27, the J gene TRBJ1-1; perhaps TRBD1 as D (6 bases). The V end was cut by 5 bases, the J end by 5 bases, with 15 bases between. Germline CDR1 is MNHEY and CDR2 is SMNVEV (reference sequence). The length of the CDR3 is 14 residues. The CDR3 nucleotides read TGTGCCAGCAGTCCATCAGGGGTAGGTACTGAAGCTTTCTTT. Protein sequence: CASSPSGVGTEAFF.